This passage covers 9 T cell receptor beta chains from one sample sequenced in a study of cytomegalovirus exposure and HLA in healthy donors. PCR was performed using 60 Vbeta and 13 Jbeta primers. TCRdb's table, derived via immunoSEQ multiplex PCR, lists solely in-frame clones and lacks some. Of around 93,000 clones in the sample, approximately 60% were seen once. Specimen: PBMCs. The receptors here all came from a boy under 18 in good health and CMV-seropositive.

The chain joins TRBV19 to TRBJ1-4, with D maybe TRBD1 (6 bases). The germline gives CDR1 LNHDA, CDR2 SQIVND (reference sequence). Trimming removed 9 bases from V and 5 bases from J, with 16 bases in between. This CDR3 comprises 14 residues. CDR3 nucleotide sequence: TGTGCCAGCGCCGTCTGGGGGCAGAATGAAAAACTGTTTTTT. It specifies CASAVWGQNEKLFF.

V gene TRBV6-6 combines with J gene TRBJ1-2; TRBD1 aligns across 9 bases. Germline values: CDR1 MNHNY, CDR2 SVGAGI (reference sequence). This CDR3 is 15 amino acids long. J gave up 8 bases and V 5 bases, and 12 bases lay outside the gene matches. DNA of the CDR3: TGTGCCAGCAGTCCGTCCGATACAGGGGGCCGGGGCTACACCTTC. Protein sequence: CASSPSDTGGRGYTF.

The chain uses TRBV6-5 and TRBJ2-2, with 8 positions matching TRBD2. Germline V gene sequence: CDR1 MNHEY, CDR2 SVGAGI. J gave up 5 bases and V 7 bases, and 9 bases lay outside the gene matches. CDR3 size: 15 residues. The CDR3 loop reads CASTQGAGATGELFF. The DNA for the CDR3 is TGTGCCAGCACCCAGGGAGCGGGGGCTACCGGGGAGCTGTTTTTT.

This clone was counted a few times. The V and J genes are TRBV5-1 and TRBJ1-4, with TRBD1 identical over 8 bases. This CDR3 comprises 14 residues. J was trimmed by 6 bases and V by 3 bases; bases with no gene match: 4. In germline, CDR1 is SGHRS, CDR2 YFSETQ. The CDR3 sequence is CASSYRGEDEKLFF. In DNA, the CDR3 is TGCGCCAGCAGCTACAGGGGGGAGGATGAAAAACTGTTTTTT.

A single count supports this clone. The V and J genes are TRBV7-9 and TRBJ2-7; a weak D match, TRBD2 (5 bases). Germline V CDR1 and CDR2: SEHNR, FQNEAQ (reference sequence). V lost 5 bases to trimming and J lost 7 bases, with 15 bases between them. The CDR3 runs 13 residues. CDR3 DNA: TGTGCCAGCAGCCCGGACCCCCGAGGGGAGCAGTACTTC. Translated: CASSPDPRGEQYF. Supplemented by reference TRBV7-9 and TRBJ2-7, the full variable domain reads DTGVSQNPRHKITKRGQNVTFRCDPISEHNRLYWYRQTLGQGPEFLTYFQNEAQLEKSRLLSDRFSAERPKGSFSTLEIQRTEQGDSAMYLCASSPDPRGEQYFGPGTRLTVT.

The chain couples TRBV30 to TRBJ1-2, with 7 nucleotides matching TRBD1. The germline V gene has CDR1 GTSNPN and CDR2 SVGIG (reference sequence). J lost 8 bases, V lost 0 bases, and 6 bases had no gene match. The CDR3 runs to 13 residues. The CDR3 spells CAWSVLTGRGYTF. Here the CDR3 DNA reads TGTGCCTGGAGTGTCTTGACAGGGCGAGGCTACACCTTC.

CDR3 in amino acids: CASSQDQGDIFHGELFF. The CDR3 DNA reads as TGCGCCAGCAGCCAAGATCAAGGGGACATTTTCCACGGGGAGCTGTTTTTT. V gene TRBV4-3 combines with J gene TRBJ2-2; perhaps TRBD1 as D (6 bases). Trimming cost V 0 bases and J 7 bases, with 18 bases left between them. CDR3 length: 17 amino acids. CDR1 and CDR2 from the germline V gene are LGHNA and YSLEER.

This clone was observed a few times. The chain combines TRBV5-4 with TRBJ1-2; D gene uncertain. The CDR3 is made up of 16 amino acids. CDR1 is SGHNT, CDR2 YYREEE, per germline (reference sequence). The V gene lost 0 bases and the J gene lost 8 bases, with 20 bases spanning the gap. CDR3 sequence (DNA): TGTGCCAGCAGCTTGGTCGGCAGCGGGCCAACTGGAGGCTACACCTTC. Translating gives CASSLVGSGPTGGYTF.

The rearrangement joins TRBV2 to TRBJ1-2; no clear D. The CDR3 covers 14 residues. Germline V CDR1 and CDR2: SNHLY, FYNNEI. Trimming left V 1 base short and J 2 bases short, with 8 bases between. The CDR3 here is CASSEVHLNYGYTF. The CDR3 region has the DNA TGTGCCAGCAGTGAAGTTCATTTGAACTATGGCTACACCTTC. Full variable domain (missing parts from reference TRBV2 and TRBJ1-2): EPEVTQTPSHQVTQMGQEVILRCVPISNHLYFYWYRQILGQKVEFLVSFYNNEISEKSEIFDDQFSVERPDGSNFTLKIRSTKLEDSAMYFCASSEVHLNYGYTFGSGTRLTVV.